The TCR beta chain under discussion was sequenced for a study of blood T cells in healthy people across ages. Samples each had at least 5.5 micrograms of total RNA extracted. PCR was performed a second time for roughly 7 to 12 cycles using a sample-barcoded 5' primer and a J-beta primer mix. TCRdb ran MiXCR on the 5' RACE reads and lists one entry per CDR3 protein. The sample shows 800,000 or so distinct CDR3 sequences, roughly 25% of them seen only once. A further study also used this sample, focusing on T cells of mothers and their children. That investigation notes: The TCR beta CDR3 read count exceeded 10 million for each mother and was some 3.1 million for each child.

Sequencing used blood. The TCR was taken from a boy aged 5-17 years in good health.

CDR3 coding DNA: TGTGCCAGCAGTTTATTACTAGCTAGTTCCGAGCAGTACTTC. Its protein is CASSLLLASSEQYF. The chain recombines TRBV28 with TRBJ2-7, with a tentative D call TRBD2 (6 bases). Between the trimmed V and J ends, which lost 1 base and 6 bases, there was a span of 13 bases. The CDR3 spans 14 residues. Germline loops: CDR1 MDHEN, CDR2 SYDVKM.